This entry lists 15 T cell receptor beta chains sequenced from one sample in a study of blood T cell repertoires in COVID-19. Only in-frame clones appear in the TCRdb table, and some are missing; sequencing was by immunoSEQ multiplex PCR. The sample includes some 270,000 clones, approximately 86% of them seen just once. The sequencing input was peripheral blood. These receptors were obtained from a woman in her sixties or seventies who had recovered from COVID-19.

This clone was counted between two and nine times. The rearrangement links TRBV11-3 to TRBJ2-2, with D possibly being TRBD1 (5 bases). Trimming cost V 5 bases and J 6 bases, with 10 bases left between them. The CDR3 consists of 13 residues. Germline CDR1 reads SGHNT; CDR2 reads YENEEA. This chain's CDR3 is CASSAGISGELFF. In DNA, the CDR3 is TGTGCCAGCAGCGCAGGGATATCCGGGGAGCTGTTTTTT.

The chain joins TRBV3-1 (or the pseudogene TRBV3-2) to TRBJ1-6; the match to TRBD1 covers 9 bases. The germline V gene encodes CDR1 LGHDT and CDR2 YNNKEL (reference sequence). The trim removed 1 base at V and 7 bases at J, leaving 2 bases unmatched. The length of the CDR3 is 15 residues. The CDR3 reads CASSQGGTGNSPLHF. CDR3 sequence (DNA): TGTGCCAGCAGCCAAGGTGGGACAGGGAATTCACCCCTCCACTTT.

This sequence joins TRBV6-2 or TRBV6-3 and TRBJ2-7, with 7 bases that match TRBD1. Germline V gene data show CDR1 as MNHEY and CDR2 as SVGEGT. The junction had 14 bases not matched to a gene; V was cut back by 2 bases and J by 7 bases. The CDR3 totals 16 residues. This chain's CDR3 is CASSYPQGIQVLEQYF. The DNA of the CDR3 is TGTGCCAGCAGTTACCCACAGGGGATTCAGGTGTTGGAGCAGTACTTC.

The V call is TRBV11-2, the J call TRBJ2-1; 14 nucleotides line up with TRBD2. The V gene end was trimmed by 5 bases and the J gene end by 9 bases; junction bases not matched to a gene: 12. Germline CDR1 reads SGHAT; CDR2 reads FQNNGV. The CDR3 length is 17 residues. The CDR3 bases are TGTGCCAGCAGCCCTACTAGGACTAGCGGGGGGTATCGTGAGCAGTTCTTC. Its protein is CASSPTRTSGGYREQFF.

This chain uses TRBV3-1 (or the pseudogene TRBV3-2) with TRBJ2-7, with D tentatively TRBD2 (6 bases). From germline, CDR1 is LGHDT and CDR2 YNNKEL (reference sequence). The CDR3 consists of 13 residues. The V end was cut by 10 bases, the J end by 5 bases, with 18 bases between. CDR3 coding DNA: TGTGCCACCCCAGCGGGCCCAAAGCACGAGCAGTACTTC. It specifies CATPAGPKHEQYF.

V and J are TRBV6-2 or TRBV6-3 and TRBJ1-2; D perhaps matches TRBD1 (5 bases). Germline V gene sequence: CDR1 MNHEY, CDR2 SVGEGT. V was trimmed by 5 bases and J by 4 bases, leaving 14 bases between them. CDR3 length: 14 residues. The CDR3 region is CASSTSRQGYGYTF. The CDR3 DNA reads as TGTGCCAGCAGTACCTCGCGTCAGGGCTATGGCTACACCTTC.

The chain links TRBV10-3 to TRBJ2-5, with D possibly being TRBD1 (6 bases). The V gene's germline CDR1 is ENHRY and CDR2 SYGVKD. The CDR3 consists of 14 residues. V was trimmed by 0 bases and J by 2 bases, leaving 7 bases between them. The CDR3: CAISESRGQETQYF. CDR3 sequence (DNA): TGTGCCATCAGTGAGTCAAGGGGGCAAGAGACCCAGTACTTC.

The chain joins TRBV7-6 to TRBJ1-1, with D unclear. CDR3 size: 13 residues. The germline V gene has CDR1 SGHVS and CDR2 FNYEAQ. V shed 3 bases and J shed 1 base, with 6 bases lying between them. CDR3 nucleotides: TGTGCCAGCAGCTTGGCGGGGAACACTGAAGCTTTCTTT. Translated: CASSLAGNTEAFF.

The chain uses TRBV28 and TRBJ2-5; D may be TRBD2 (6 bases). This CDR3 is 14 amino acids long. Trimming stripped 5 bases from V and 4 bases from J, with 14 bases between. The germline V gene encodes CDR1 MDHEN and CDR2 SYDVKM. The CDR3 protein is CASSTRGGVETQYF. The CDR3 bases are TGTGCCAGCAGTACCCGAGGAGGGGTAGAGACCCAGTACTTC.

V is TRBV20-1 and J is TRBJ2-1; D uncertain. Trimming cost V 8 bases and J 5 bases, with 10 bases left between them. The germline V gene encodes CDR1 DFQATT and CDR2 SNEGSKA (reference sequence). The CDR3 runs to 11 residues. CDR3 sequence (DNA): TGCAGTACCCCCCGGGACAATGAGCAGTTCTTC. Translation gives CSTPRDNEQFF.

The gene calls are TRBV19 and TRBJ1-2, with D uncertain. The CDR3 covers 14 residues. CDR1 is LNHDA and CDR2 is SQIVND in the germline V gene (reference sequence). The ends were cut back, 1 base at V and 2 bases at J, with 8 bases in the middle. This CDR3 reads CASSIGGRNYGYTF. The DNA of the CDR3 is TGTGCCAGTAGTATAGGCGGCAGAAACTATGGCTACACCTTC.

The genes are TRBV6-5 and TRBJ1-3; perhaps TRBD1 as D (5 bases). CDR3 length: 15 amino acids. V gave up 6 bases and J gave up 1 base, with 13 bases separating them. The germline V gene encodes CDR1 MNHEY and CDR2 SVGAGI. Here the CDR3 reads CASSQTGGSGNTIYF. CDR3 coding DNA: TGTGCCAGCAGCCAAACTGGGGGGTCTGGAAACACCATATATTTT.

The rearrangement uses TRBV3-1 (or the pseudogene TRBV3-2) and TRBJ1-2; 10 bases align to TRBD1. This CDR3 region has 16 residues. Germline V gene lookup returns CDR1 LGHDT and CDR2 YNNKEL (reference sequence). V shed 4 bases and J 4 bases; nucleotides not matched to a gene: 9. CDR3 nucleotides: TGTGCCAGCAGCCGGCGCGGACAGGGGGAACTCTATGGCTACACCTTC. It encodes CASSRRGQGELYGYTF.

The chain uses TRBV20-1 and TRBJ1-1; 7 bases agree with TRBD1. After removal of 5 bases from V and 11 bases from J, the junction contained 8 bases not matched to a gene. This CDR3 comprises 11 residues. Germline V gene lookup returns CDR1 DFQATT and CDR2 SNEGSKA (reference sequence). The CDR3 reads CSAVLQGSAFF. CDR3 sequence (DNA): TGCAGTGCTGTTTTACAGGGGTCGGCTTTCTTT.

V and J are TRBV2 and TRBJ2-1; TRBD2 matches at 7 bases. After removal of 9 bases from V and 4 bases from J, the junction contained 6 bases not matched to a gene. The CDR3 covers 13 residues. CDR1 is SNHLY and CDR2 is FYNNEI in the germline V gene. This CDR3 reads CARESGVYNEQFF. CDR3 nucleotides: TGTGCCAGGGAAAGCGGGGTATACAATGAGCAGTTCTTC.